This TCR beta chain appears in the sequencing data of a study of shared clonotypes between healthy human individuals. Study-wide background: Per-donor plates numbered three CD4 naive, three CD4 memory, two CD8 naive and one CD8 memory.

The CDR3 consists of 13 residues. Per germline, CDR1 MNHNY and CDR2 SVGAGI (reference sequence). V lost 0 bases to trimming and J lost 1 base, with 3 bases between them. Healthy HIV-negative adults without recent acute infections or vaccinations served as donors. The table lists this clone with many counts. The table came from immunoSEQ multiplex PCR; TCRdb's copy has only in-frame clones and leaves some out. The sample has around 940,000 clones, 60% to 85% seen once. The sample consisted of memory CD4+ T cells sorted from blood. Subset of the sample: CD45RA-negative fraction. The TCR sequence derives from a man aged 18 to 29 in good health. This rearrangement joins TRBV6-6 to TRBJ1-1, with no clear D. DNA of the CDR3: TGTGCCAGCAGTTACTCGACGAACACTGAAGCTTTCTTT. The encoded protein is CASSYSTNTEAFF.